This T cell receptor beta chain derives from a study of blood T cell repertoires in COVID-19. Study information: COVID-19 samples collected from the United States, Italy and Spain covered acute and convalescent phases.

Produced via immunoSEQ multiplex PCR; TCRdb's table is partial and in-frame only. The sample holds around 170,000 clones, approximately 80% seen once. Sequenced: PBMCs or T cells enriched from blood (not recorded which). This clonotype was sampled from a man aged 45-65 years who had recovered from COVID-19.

CDR3 region: CASSSNFGNTIYF. The CDR3 DNA reads as TGTGCCAGCAGCTCGAACTTTGGAAACACCATATATTTT. V gene TRBV5-6 combines with J gene TRBJ1-3; D gene unclear. Germline CDR1 is SGHDT and CDR2 is YYEEEE. This CDR3 spans 13 amino acids. V gave up 3 bases and J gave up 3 bases, with 7 bases separating them.